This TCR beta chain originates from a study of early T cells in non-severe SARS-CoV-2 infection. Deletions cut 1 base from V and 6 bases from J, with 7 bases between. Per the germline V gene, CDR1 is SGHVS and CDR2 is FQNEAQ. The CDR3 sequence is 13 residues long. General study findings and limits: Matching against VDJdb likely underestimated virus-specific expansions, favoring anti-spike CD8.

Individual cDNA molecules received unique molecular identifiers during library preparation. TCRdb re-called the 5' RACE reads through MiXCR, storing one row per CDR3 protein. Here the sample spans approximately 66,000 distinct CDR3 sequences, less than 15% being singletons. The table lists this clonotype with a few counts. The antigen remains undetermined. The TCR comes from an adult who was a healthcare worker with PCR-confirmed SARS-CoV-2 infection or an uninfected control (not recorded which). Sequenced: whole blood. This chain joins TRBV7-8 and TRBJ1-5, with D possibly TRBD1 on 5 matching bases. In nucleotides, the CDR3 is TGTGCCAGCAGCTTAGGACAGCTTCAGCCCCAGCATTTT. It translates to CASSLGQLQPQHF.